Below, 28 T cell receptor beta chains from the same sample are listed, as sequenced in a study of blood T cell repertoires in COVID-19. This table comes from immunoSEQ multiplex PCR, and its TCRdb copy is limited to in-frame clones, with some not included. The sample lists tens of thousands of clones, about 80% occurring once. The material sequenced was peripheral blood. These receptors were obtained from a man in his 70s with active COVID-19.

The chain links TRBV7-9 to TRBJ2-1, with 7 bases fitting TRBD1. This CDR3 has 12 amino acids. In germline, CDR1 is SEHNR, CDR2 FQNEAQ (reference sequence). The junction had 5 bases not matched to a gene; V was cut back by 5 bases and J by 10 bases. The DNA of the CDR3 is TGTGCCAGCAGCCGAGAGGGGGCAGAGCAGTTCTTC. It translates to CASSREGAEQFF.

The CDR3 nucleotides are TGTGCCAGCAGCCGGTCAGGTAGAAGAGTCTATGGCTACACCTTC. It codes for CASSRSGRRVYGYTF. The gene calls are TRBV14 and TRBJ1-2, with D unresolved. V was shortened by 4 bases and J by 4 bases, with 16 bases between the two germline ends. The CDR3 is made up of 15 amino acids. Germline V lookup: CDR1 SGHDN, CDR2 FVKESK. The entire variable domain, with the rest obtained from reference TRBV14 and TRBJ1-2, is as follows: EAGVTQFPSHSVIEKGQTVTLRCDPISGHDNLYWYRRVMGKEIKFLLHFVKESKQDESGMPNNRFLAERTGGTYSTLKVQPAELEDSGVYFCASSRSGRRVYGYTFGSGTRLTVV.

This clone was picked up a small number of times. V is TRBV12-3 or TRBV12-4 and J is TRBJ1-2; D unresolved. Trimming removed 4 bases at V and 0 bases at J, with 6 bases between. The CDR3 consists of 13 residues. In DNA form, the CDR3 reads TGTGCCAGCAGTTCTTCTTCTAACTATGGCTACACCTTC. Its translation is CASSSSSNYGYTF.

The genes are TRBV7-2 and TRBJ2-7, with TRBD2 matching 10 bases. The V gene end was trimmed by 2 bases and the J gene end by 3 bases; junction bases not matched to a gene: 1. CDR1 is SGHTA and CDR2 is FQGNSA in the germline V gene. The CDR3 sequence is 14 residues long. CDR3 loop: CASSLQRGGYEQYF. CDR3 sequence (DNA): TGTGCCAGCAGCTTACAGCGGGGGGGCTACGAGCAGTACTTC.

This sequence joins TRBV7-2 and TRBJ2-3; D is unclear. Trimming took off 4 bases at V and 4 bases at J, with 9 bases between the two ends. Per germline, CDR1 SGHTA and CDR2 FQGNSA. The CDR3 contains 13 residues. CDR3 residues: CASSSSSADTQYF. The CDR3 DNA reads TGTGCCAGCAGCTCTTCCTCCGCAGATACGCAGTATTTT.

The chain employs TRBV3-1 (or the pseudogene TRBV3-2) and TRBJ1-1, with 7 bases identical to TRBD1. Per germline, CDR1 LGHDT and CDR2 YNNKEL (reference sequence). J lost 1 base, V lost 2 bases, and 7 bases had no gene match. The CDR3 length is 16 residues. CDR3 DNA: TGTGCCAGCAGCCAATCCCACAGGGGCGGGAACACTGAAGCTTTCTTT. Translation: CASSQSHRGGNTEAFF.

The rearrangement joins TRBV18 to TRBJ2-6; the D is unclear. V dropped 2 bases and J dropped 0 bases, with 8 bases sitting between them. This CDR3 comprises 16 residues. CDR1 is KGHSH, CDR2 LQKENI, per germline. The chain's CDR3 is CASSPTFSSGANVLTF. The CDR3 DNA sequence: TGTGCCAGCTCACCAACCTTTAGCTCTGGGGCCAACGTCCTGACTTTC.

The genes are TRBV6-2 or TRBV6-3 and TRBJ2-3, with a possible D match to TRBD2 (6 bases). With 2 bases removed from V and 0 bases from J, the gap between germline ends came to 12 bases. The CDR3 covers 16 residues. The germline V gene has CDR1 MNHEY and CDR2 SVGEGT. The CDR3 here is CASSYVLGTSTDTQYF. The CDR3 region has the DNA TGTGCCAGCAGTTACGTTCTAGGGACTAGCACAGATACGCAGTATTTT.

The chain links TRBV19 to TRBJ1-5, with 7 bases that match TRBD1. Germline CDR1 LNHDA, CDR2 SQIVND (reference sequence). Germline trimming cut 3 bases from V and 4 bases from J; bases unmatched to any gene: 6. The CDR3 is 15 amino acids. DNA of the CDR3: TGTGCCAGTAGTATGGGGGACAGACTAAATCAGCCCCAGCATTTT. This encodes CASSMGDRLNQPQHF.

This chain connects TRBV5-4 to TRBJ1-2, with 7 bases that match TRBD1. The CDR3 contains 16 residues. Germline CDR1 and CDR2: SGHNT and YYREEE (reference sequence). The J segment lost 0 bases and the V segment lost 4 bases, leaving 9 bases of the junction unmatched. Here the CDR3 reads CASSQLRQGANYGYTF. CDR3 bases: TGTGCCAGCAGCCAACTACGACAGGGTGCTAACTATGGCTACACCTTC.

The J gene is TRBJ2-1, the V gene TRBV10-3, with 7 bases matching TRBD2. Unmatched junction bases numbered 9, after V lost 0 bases and J lost 7 bases. Germline loops: CDR1 ENHRY, CDR2 SYGVKD. CDR3 length equals 16 residues. The CDR3 coding sequence is TGTGCCATCAGTGAGTCGAGGGGCGGGGGTATGAATGAGCAGTTCTTC. Protein sequence: CAISESRGGGMNEQFF.

The chain has TRBV19 and TRBJ2-3; 13 bases map to TRBD2. The V and J ends lost 6 bases and 5 bases, in that order; junction bases with no gene match: 5. This CDR3 is 15 amino acids long. CDR1 is LNHDA, CDR2 SQIVND, per germline (reference sequence). The CDR3 reads CASSRTSGGVDTQYF. CDR3 nucleotide sequence: TGTGCCAGTAGCCGGACTAGCGGGGGAGTAGATACGCAGTATTTT.

This chain uses TRBV11-2 with TRBJ1-2, with a tentative D call TRBD1 (5 bases). Trimming took 0 bases from V and 4 from J, leaving 12 bases between them. This CDR3 contains 15 residues. The V gene's germline CDR1 is SGHAT and CDR2 FQNNGV. The CDR3 region has the DNA TGTGCCAGCAGCTTAGAGCAGGGATCTCTCTATGGCTACACCTTC. It translates to CASSLEQGSLYGYTF.

V usage is TRBV5-5 and J usage is TRBJ2-7; D remains ambiguous. Per germline, CDR1 SGHKS and CDR2 YYEKEE (reference sequence). Trimming pared 0 bases from V and 7 bases from J, leaving 14 bases between. CDR3 length: 14 residues. The CDR3, as DNA: TGTGCCAGCAGCTTGGCGGCTGCCGAGGTTGAGCAGTACTTC. Its translation: CASSLAAAEVEQYF.

The chain couples TRBV5-8 to TRBJ2-3, with a possible D match to TRBD1 (5 bases). Trimming pared 5 bases from V and 4 bases from J, leaving 17 bases between. Per germline, CDR1 SGHTS and CDR2 YDEGEE. The CDR3 sequence is 15 residues long. Written as DNA, the CDR3 is TGTGCCAGCAGGGAACAGGTGCCCGGCGCAGATACGCAGTATTTT. It translates to CASREQVPGADTQYF.

This clone has just one count. V and J are TRBV19 and TRBJ1-5; a possible D gene is TRBD1 (6 bases). The CDR3 is 16 residues long. The germline V and J ends were trimmed by 7 bases and 6 bases, with 22 bases remaining between them. CDR1 is LNHDA and CDR2 is SQIVND in the germline V gene (reference sequence). This CDR3 reads CASTLRGGRGIQPQHF. The CDR3 region has the DNA TGTGCCAGTACCCTAAGGGGGGGGCGCGGGATTCAGCCCCAGCATTTT.

The rearrangement uses TRBV3-1 (or the pseudogene TRBV3-2) and TRBJ2-7; D not resolved. V lost 0 bases and J lost 4, with 10 bases in between. The CDR3 loop spans 14 amino acids. Germline assignment: CDR1 LGHDT and CDR2 YNNKEL (reference sequence). CDR3 DNA: TGTGCCAGCAGCCAAGAACCTTCCCTATACGAGCAGTACTTC. This translates into CASSQEPSLYEQYF.

The chain is built from TRBV11-2 and TRBJ1-6; no definite D call. The CDR3 runs to 14 residues. Germline CDR1 is SGHAT and CDR2 is FQNNGV. Trimming took 2 bases from V and 10 from J, leaving 12 bases between them. Here the CDR3 DNA reads TGTGCCAGCAGCTTATCTATAAATCCCTCACCCCTCCACTTT. Its translation is CASSLSINPSPLHF.

The chain carries TRBV19 and TRBJ1-5, with 7 bases lining up with TRBD1. Trimming at V came to 4 bases and at J to 4 bases, leaving 10 bases not matched to a gene. CDR3 length equals 16 residues. CDR1 and CDR2 (germline): LNHDA, SQIVND (reference sequence). The CDR3 loop reads CASSNNPRQGNQPQHF. The CDR3 DNA reads as TGTGCCAGTAGTAATAATCCGAGACAGGGAAATCAGCCCCAGCATTTT.

The rearrangement joins TRBV2 to TRBJ2-7; D unresolved. Germline lookup yields CDR1 SNHLY and CDR2 FYNNEI. The V and J ends lost 6 bases and 0 bases respectively, with 9 bases between them. This CDR3 is 13 amino acids long. CDR3 loop: CASRPPLSYEQYF. The CDR3 region has the DNA TGTGCCAGCAGGCCCCCACTCTCCTACGAGCAGTACTTC.

This chain joins TRBV5-5 and TRBJ2-7, with 7 bases matching TRBD2. The junction had 10 bases not matched to a gene; V was cut back by 5 bases and J by 5 bases. Germline V gene sequence: CDR1 SGHKS, CDR2 YYEKEE (reference sequence). The CDR3 length is 14 residues. The DNA for the CDR3 is TGTGCCAGCAGTCCGCTAGCGGCGCACCACGAGCAGTACTTC. Protein product: CASSPLAAHHEQYF. Based on the CDR3 plus reference TRBV5-5 and TRBJ2-7, the full variable domain is DAGVTQSPTHLIKTRGQQVTLRCSPISGHKSVSWYQQVLGQGPQFIFQYYEKEERGRGNFPDRFSARQFPNYSSELNVNALLLGDSALYLCASSPLAAHHEQYFGPGTRLTVT.

This clone was seen a few times. The chain combines TRBV7-8 with TRBJ1-6; possible D gene TRBD1, 5 bases. Between the trimmed V and J ends, which lost 3 bases and 4 bases, there was a span of 10 bases. The germline V gene has CDR1 SGHVS and CDR2 FQNEAQ. The CDR3 is made up of 15 amino acids. CDR3 in DNA: TGTGCCAGCAGCTTTCTTCAGGGTTATAATTCACCCCTCCACTTT. Translating gives CASSFLQGYNSPLHF.

The chain is built from TRBV19 and TRBJ2-2, with 10 bases lining up with TRBD1. Germline loops: CDR1 LNHDA, CDR2 SQIVND (reference sequence). This CDR3 region has 14 residues. V lost 9 bases to trimming and J lost 6 bases; unmatched junction nucleotides: 7. CDR3 coding DNA: TGTGCCAGCAGGACAGGGGGAAGAGCCGGGGAGCTGTTTTTT. Protein sequence: CASRTGGRAGELFF.

The chain employs TRBV19 and TRBJ2-1; no clear D. Germline V lookup: CDR1 LNHDA, CDR2 SQIVND (reference sequence). The length of the CDR3 is 15 residues. Trimming removed 3 bases at V and 3 bases at J, with 12 bases between. The CDR3 reads CASSIGLSHYNEQFF. Written as DNA, the CDR3 is TGTGCCAGTAGTATTGGGCTATCGCACTACAATGAGCAGTTCTTC.

The chain joins TRBV6-6 to TRBJ1-1; D unclear. CDR1 and CDR2 from the germline V gene are MNHNY and SVGAGI (reference sequence). The CDR3 contains 14 residues. V was shortened by 7 bases and J by 0 bases, with 12 bases between the two germline ends. The CDR3 sequence: CASTKAGLNTEAFF. DNA of the CDR3: TGTGCCAGCACCAAGGCAGGCTTGAACACTGAAGCTTTCTTT.

The chain employs TRBV5-4 and TRBJ2-7, with 8 bases matching TRBD1. CDR3 length equals 14 residues. V was clipped by 4 bases and J by 5 bases; unmatched bases: 8. Germline V gives CDR1 SGHNT, CDR2 YYREEE (reference sequence). The DNA for the CDR3 is TGTGCCAGCAGCCTACCGGGACAGGTCGACGAGCAGTACTTC. Protein: CASSLPGQVDEQYF.

This clone was counted a single time. The V and J genes are TRBV5-1 and TRBJ2-1; 7 positions match TRBD2. Germline assignment: CDR1 SGHRS and CDR2 YFSETQ. The CDR3 spans 15 residues. The J segment lost 8 bases and the V segment lost 0 bases, leaving 8 bases of the junction unmatched. This CDR3 reads CASSLARAGVDEQFF. The DNA of the CDR3 is TGCGCCAGCAGCTTGGCCAGGGCGGGGGTGGATGAGCAGTTCTTC.

CDR3 in amino acids: CASSPRQGAVGNTIYF. The DNA for the CDR3 is TGTGCCAGCAGCCCTCGACAGGGGGCCGTTGGAAACACCATATATTTT. The J gene is TRBJ1-3, the V gene TRBV11-2; TRBD1 matches 10 bases. This CDR3 comprises 16 residues. The germline V gene has CDR1 SGHAT and CDR2 FQNNGV. V trimming: 5 bases; J trimming: 3 bases; junction bases outside the gene matches: 7.